The clone carrying this TCR beta chain has only a few counts. Its cognate antigen is unknown. The data derive from a study of shared clonotypes between healthy human individuals. Study summary: The study used three CD4 naive, three CD4 memory, two CD8 naive and one CD8 memory plate per donor.

Germline lookup yields CDR1 SGHTA and CDR2 FQGNSA. Trimming removed 5 bases at V and 7 bases at J, with 18 bases between. CDR3 length: 15 residues. The study's findings and limits: It was anticipated that sequencing depth would influence how many clonotypes donors shared.

Each PCR replicate from the sorted subsets contained about 200 ng DNA, which is about 30,000 T cell genomes. Study processing details: Filtering of immunoSEQ junctional sequences could not match full-length read filtering. Libraries were prepared by immunoSEQ multiplex PCR; TCRdb keeps only in-frame clonotypes and omits some of them. Clonal size and the V and J genes are those of that table, whereas D and trimming came from the DNA. The sample gives over a million clones, about 75% of which show up once; approximately 1.5% is in the top ten. This TCR derives from a man between 18 and 29 years old in good health. This rearrangement joins TRBV7-2 to TRBJ2-1, with D possibly matching TRBD1 (6 bases). The sequenced sample consisted of memory CD4+ T cells sorted from blood. As for subset: CD45RA-negative fraction. DNA of the CDR3: TGTGCCAGCAGCAGGCGGACAGATGCCCTTAATGAGCAGTTCTTC. Its protein product is CASSRRTDALNEQFF.